This TCR beta chain was recorded in a study of T cells in Graves' hyperthyroidism and ophthalmopathy. The V gene's germline CDR1 is SGDLS and CDR2 YYNGEE. The CDR3 is 16 amino acids. The germline V and J ends were trimmed by 5 bases and 2 bases, with 19 bases remaining between them. Study-level results: Model output signaled ophthalmopathy a median about seven months ahead of onset. Separating ophthalmopathy from stable hyperthyroidism was achieved by a 13 V-J model. Clonotypes that were expanded in thyroid above 0.001 mostly appeared in blood too.

It was RNA transcripts that yielded the amplified TCR beta CDR3 regions. During a first-round RT-PCR of the TCR CDR3, the HTBI primer set was used. MiXCR, run by TCRdb on the multiplex PCR reads, gives a single entry per CDR3 protein. Of 500,000 to 800,000 distinct CDR3 sequences in the sample, 45% were seen once. In its sample, this clonotype was seen a few times. The antigen is not known. Sequenced: peripheral blood or thyroid tissue (not recorded which). This TCR was sampled from an adult man with Graves' disease, either hyperthyroidism or ophthalmopathy (not recorded which). V is TRBV9 and J is TRBJ2-5, with D perhaps matching TRBD2 (6 bases). CDR3 DNA sequence: TGTGCCAGCAGTGAAAGGCGGCGGAGGGGACAAGAGACCCAGTACTTC. It codes for CASSERRRRGQETQYF.